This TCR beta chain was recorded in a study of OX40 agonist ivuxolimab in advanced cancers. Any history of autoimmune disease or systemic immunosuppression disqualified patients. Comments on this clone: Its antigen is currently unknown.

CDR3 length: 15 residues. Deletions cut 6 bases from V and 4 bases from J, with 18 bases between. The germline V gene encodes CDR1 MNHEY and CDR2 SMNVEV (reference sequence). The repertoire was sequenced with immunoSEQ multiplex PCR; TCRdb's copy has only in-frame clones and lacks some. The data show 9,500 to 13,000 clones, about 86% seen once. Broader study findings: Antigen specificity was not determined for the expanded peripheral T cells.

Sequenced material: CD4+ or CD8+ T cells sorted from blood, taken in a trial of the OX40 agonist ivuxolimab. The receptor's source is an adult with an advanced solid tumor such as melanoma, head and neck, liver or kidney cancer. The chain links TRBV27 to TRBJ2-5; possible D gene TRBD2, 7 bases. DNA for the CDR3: TGTGCCAGCAGGGGACTCCTGGGGGGGGCAGAGACCCAGTACTTC. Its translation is CASRGLLGGAETQYF.